The entry that follows covers one T cell receptor (beta chain) sequence. The CDR3 has 15 residues. The germline gives CDR1 LNHDA, CDR2 SQIVND (reference sequence). With 5 bases removed from V and 7 bases from J, the gap between germline ends came to 21 bases. This sample was included in a study of a mutant IDH1 vaccine in newly diagnosed glioma. Profiling relied on immunoSEQ multiplex PCR, and the TCRdb table lists in-frame clones only, not all of them. The sample includes 50,000 to 65,000 clones, about 83% of them seen just once. The time point: baseline, week 1 (first vaccination visit). Specified treatment: pre-vaccination baseline after standard-of-care therapy.

The gene calls are TRBV19 and TRBJ2-7; D perhaps matches TRBD1 (6 bases). The specimen comprised PBMCs, sampled from a glioma patient treated with radiotherapy, temozolomide or both. The clonotype comes from a woman aged 40 to 49 with glioma. CDR3 nucleotides: TGTGCCAGTAGTTTAACCGGGACACCTAGGGAAGAGCAGTACTTC. It specifies CASSLTGTPREEQYF.